This TCR beta chain was sequenced in a study of vaccination effects on CD4 cells after COVID-19 (dated by TCRdb to between 2021 and 2023). The study in broad terms: Two doses of either the BNT162b2 or the mRNA-1273 mRNA SARS-CoV-2 vaccine were administered to participants. In both COVID-19 convalescent patients and infection-naive vaccine recipients, the study compared SARS-CoV-2 spike-specific CD4+ TCR repertoires from before mRNA vaccination with those from after it. A total of 9 to 11 COVID-19 convalescent patients and several SARS-CoV-2-naive healthy vaccine recipients were included in the full study. Cultures from other donors in the study were sequenced with the Oncomine TCR Beta short-read assay on an Illumina iSeq 100.

CDR1 SNHLY and CDR2 FYNNEI are derived from the germline V gene. Trimming at the junction amounts to 3 bases on V and 4 bases on J, and the germline ends lie 12 bases apart. The CDR3 starts with the cysteine, ends with the phenylalanine, and has 14 residues. CDR3 DNA is the only sequence kept; it has 42 bases, read in frame from the first base. In the ViraFEST assay, PBMC were stimulated with viral peptide pools, and antigen-specific CD4+ T cell clonotypes were then identified by expansion using TCR sequencing. After about 9 days of culture, CD4+ T cells were isolated with the EasySep CD4+ T cell isolation kit. The absence of prior SARS-CoV-2 infection in healthy vaccine recipients was confirmed by negative nucleocapsid antibodies before and after vaccination. About 2.2 million PBMC per well were cultured in IMDM with around 5% human AB serum, around 10 IU/ml IL-2 and gentamicin, plus 10 ug/ml peptides. Half of the culture medium was replaced with fresh IL-2-containing medium on days 3 and 7. Unless noted otherwise, every peptide stimulation condition was grown in triplicate wells. Using Ficoll-Paque Plus gradient centrifugation, PBMC were separated from whole blood and then either used fresh or cryopreserved at -140C. Overlapping peptide pools spanned the spike proteins of SARS-CoV-2 and the common cold coronaviruses HCoV-NL63, HCoV-OC43 and HCoV-229E. The QIAamp micro DNA kit was used to extract genomic DNA from the cultured CD4+ T cells.

This clone has only a few counts. Its antigen has not been determined. Base qualities are not at hand, and no much larger clone is one base apart. Overall study results and their limits: The study was limited by a small number of convalescent patients and lacked early post-infection timepoints. Clones induced by infection and clones induced by vaccination both contracted markedly at late timepoints after vaccination, which fits with T cell responses waning over time. In healthy vaccine recipients, vaccine-induced clones were almost all SARS-CoV-2 mono-reactive, with only 1 of 255 cross-reactive with common cold coronaviruses.

Library method: the immunoSEQ multiplex PCR assay. DNA from the cultured and isolated CD4+ T cells underwent TCR beta CDR3 sequencing. Per the source publication's procedure: Non-productive TCR sequences were removed and reads were trimmed to the CDR3 region, keeping CDR3s of at least 7 amino acids. Antigen-specific clonotypes were identified using the MANAFEST web app by comparison of expansion in peptide wells against reference cultures. To be called positive, a clone needed expansion at FDR<0.05 compared with the reference and with all other wells, an odds ratio greater than 5, and a frequency greater than 0.1% in two replicate wells. Cross-reactive clonotypes were defined as significantly expanded in SARS-CoV-2 spike wells and in at least one common cold coronavirus spike condition. Levenshtein distance calculated with the stringdist R package was used to assess CDR3 similarity, and unrooted trees were constructed with ape in R 3.6.1. Held by TCRdb, this immuneACCESS table contains in-frame sequences only and omits some clones. Under half of the omission traces to an unresolved V gene where checked; the cause of the rest is unknown. The DNA was the basis for D and trimming; V, J and clone size are from that table. This sample holds around 30,000 clones; roughly two thirds were observed only once. The ten top clones hold 25% to 30% of the sample.

Sequenced material: CD4+ T cells from PBMCs cultured with HCoV-229E spike peptides, taken before COVID-19 vaccination. This sample's cell subset or site label indicates: HCoV-229E spike overlapping peptide pool stimulation. Recombination joined TRBV2 with TRBJ1-1; the D gene cannot be named for sure. The receptor comes from a human donor who received a COVID-19 vaccine. The encoded CDR3 is CASSDSAAGTEAFF. The DNA is as follows: TGTGCCAGCAGTGACTCGGCGGCTGGCACTGAAGCTTTCTTT.